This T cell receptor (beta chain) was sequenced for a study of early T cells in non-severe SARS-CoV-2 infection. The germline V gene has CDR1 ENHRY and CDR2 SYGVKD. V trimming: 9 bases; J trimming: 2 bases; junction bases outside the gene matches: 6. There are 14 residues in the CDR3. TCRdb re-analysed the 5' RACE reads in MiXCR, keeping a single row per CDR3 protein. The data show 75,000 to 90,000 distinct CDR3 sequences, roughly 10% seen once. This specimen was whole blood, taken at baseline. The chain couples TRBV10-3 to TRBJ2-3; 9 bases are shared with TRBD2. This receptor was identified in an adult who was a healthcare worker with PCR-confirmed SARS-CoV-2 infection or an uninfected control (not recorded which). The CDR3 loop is CAIALAGSTDTQYF. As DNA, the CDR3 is TGTGCCATAGCGCTAGCGGGATCCACAGATACGCAGTATTTT.